The 7 T cell receptor beta chains reported below all come from one sample, sequenced in a study of chemoradiotherapy in HPV16-positive cancers. Clones were sequenced by immunoSEQ multiplex PCR, and TCRdb holds only the in-frame ones, with some missing. This sample has around 850 clones, with approximately 90% found just once. The sequenced sample was tumor tissue, obtained from a patient who underwent chemoradiotherapy. Every receptor here comes from a human donor with HPV-associated anogenital cancer.

This chain uses TRBV5-5 with TRBJ2-5; perhaps TRBD2 as D (5 bases). V was shortened by 4 bases and J by 3 bases, with 10 bases between the two germline ends. Germline V gives CDR1 SGHKS, CDR2 YYEKEE (reference sequence). The length of the CDR3 is 13 residues. CDR3 sequence: CASSLPGKETQYF. CDR3 nucleotides: TGTGCCAGCAGCCTCCCGGGAAAAGAGACCCAGTACTTC.

CDR3: CASSVVGLPSDLEQYV. CDR3 sequence (DNA): TGTGCCAGCAGCGTAGTGGGTCTCCCGAGTGATCTCGAGCAGTACGTC. The rearrangement joins TRBV9 to TRBJ2-7, with unresolved D. From germline, CDR1 is SGDLS and CDR2 YYNGEE. V lost 0 bases and J 6 bases, leaving 19 bases between the germline ends. There are 16 residues in the CDR3.

V is TRBV4-3 and J is TRBJ2-3; the D gene is possibly TRBD1 (5 bases). Deletions cut 0 bases from V and 5 bases from J, with 12 bases between. The CDR3 sequence is 15 residues long. The germline V gene encodes CDR1 LGHNA and CDR2 YSLEER. CDR3 region: CASSQDRPGRDTQYF. The CDR3 DNA sequence: TGCGCCAGCAGCCAAGACCGGCCAGGGCGAGATACGCAGTATTTT.

The chain links TRBV11-3 to TRBJ1-4; TRBD1 agrees at 8 bases. There are 15 residues in the CDR3. V lost 5 bases to trimming and J lost 3 bases; unmatched junction nucleotides: 5. Germline V lookup: CDR1 SGHNT, CDR2 YENEEA. The CDR3 is CASSGRDRPNEKLFF. CDR3 sequence (DNA): TGTGCCAGCAGCGGCCGGGACAGGCCTAATGAAAAACTGTTTTTT. Variable domain in full (rest from reference TRBV11-3 and TRBJ1-4): EAGVVQSPRYKIIEKKQPVAFWCNPISGHNTLYWYLQNLGQGPELLIRYENEEAVDDSQLPKDRFSAERLKGVDSTLKIQPAELGDSAVYLCASSGRDRPNEKLFFGSGTQLSVL.

The chain couples TRBV21-1 to TRBJ1-3. TRBV21-1 corresponds to a pseudogene. CDR3 size: 15 residues. CDR3 nucleotides: TGTGCCAGCAGCAAATTCTCAGATGGGGGAAACACCATATATTTT. Its protein product is CASSKFSDGGNTIYF.

In DNA form, the CDR3 reads TGTGCCTGGAGGGACTATGGCTACACCTTC. This translates into CAWRDYGYTF. The chain employs TRBV30 and TRBJ1-2; no clear D gene. The CDR3 spans 10 residues. Looked up from germline, CDR1 is GTSNPN and CDR2 is SVGIG (reference sequence). Trimming stripped 3 bases from V and 3 bases from J, with 2 bases between.

This rearrangement joins TRBV29-1 to TRBJ2-3; no definite D call. This CDR3 has 12 residues. From germline, CDR1 is SQVTM and CDR2 ANQGSEA. The V gene lost 7 bases and the J gene lost 0 bases, with 8 bases spanning the gap. The CDR3 region has the DNA TGCAGCGGGTTTATTAGCACAGATACGCAGTATTTT. Translation: CSGFISTDTQYF.